This TCR beta chain was recovered during a study of blood T cell repertoires in COVID-19. Turning to the study itself: Samples came from the United States, Italy and Spain, spanning acute and convalescent COVID-19. The cDNA or gDNA used as material had been derived from T cells, B-cell-depleted T cells, or PBMCs.

The CDR3 runs 18 residues. The germline V gene has CDR1 LNHDA and CDR2 SQIVND (reference sequence). J was trimmed by 15 bases and V by 3 bases; bases with no gene match: 24. Under the authors' procedure: Cell counts per sample came from amplifying reference gene primers. Measured with immunoSEQ multiplex PCR; TCRdb has only the in-frame clones, and not every one. That table furnishes V, J and clone size, whereas the DNA furnished D and trimming. In the table there are over 90,000 clones, 91% of which are singletons. Sample: peripheral blood. The V call is TRBV19, the J call TRBJ2-1; 9 bases match TRBD2. The origin of this receptor is a man aged 18 to 29 with acute or convalescent COVID-19. The CDR3 loop reads CASSMYPPTSGYASDRFF. The CDR3 region has the DNA TGTGCCAGTAGTATGTACCCCCCTACTAGCGGGTATGCCTCTGATCGGTTCTTC.